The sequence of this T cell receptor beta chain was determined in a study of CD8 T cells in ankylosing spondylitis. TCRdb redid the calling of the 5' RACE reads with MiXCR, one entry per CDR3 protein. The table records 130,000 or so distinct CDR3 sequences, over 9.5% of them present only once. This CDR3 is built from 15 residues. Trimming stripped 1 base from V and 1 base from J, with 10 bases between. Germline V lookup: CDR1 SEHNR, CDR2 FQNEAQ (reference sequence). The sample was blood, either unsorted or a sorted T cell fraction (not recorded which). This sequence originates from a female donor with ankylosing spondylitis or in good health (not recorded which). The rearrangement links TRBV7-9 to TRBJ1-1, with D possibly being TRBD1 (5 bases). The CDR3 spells CASSLGGGQNTEAFF. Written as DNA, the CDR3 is TGTGCCAGCAGCTTAGGAGGAGGACAGAACACTGAAGCTTTCTTT.